These T cell receptor beta chains were read from a single sample in a study of glioma-infiltrating T cells. Each CDR3 protein gets one entry after TCRdb re-called the multiplex PCR reads with MiXCR. Among about 180,000 distinct CDR3 sequences listed, about 46% were seen once. The sample comprised glioma tissue, nonneoplastic brain tissue, or PBMCs (not recorded which). The receptor source for this set is a human donor with low-grade glioma or glioblastoma, undergoing nonglioma brain surgery, or in good health (not recorded which). The CDR3 runs from the conserved cysteine through the conserved F or W. A D gene is named only where the DNA matches it firmly. Expanded clones are given a class, and other clones once, few, many or no size at all.

v_call	clone_size	d_call	j_call	cdr3_nt	cdr3_aa
TRBV2	.	.	TRBJ1-4	TGTGCCAGCAGTGAAGCGCTTCGGGGGAGGAATGAAAAACTGTTTTTT	CASSEALRGRNEKLFF
TRBV29-1	many	TRBD2	TRBJ2-5	TGCAGCGTCCAACGACTAGCGGGAGGAGAGACCCAGTACTTC	CSVQRLAGGETQYF
TRBV7-9	many	.	TRBJ1-1	TGTGCCAGCAGCTTTGTACGAGACACTGAAGCTTTCTTT	CASSFVRDTEAFF
TRBV27	.	.	TRBJ2-6	TGTGCCAGCACTGCGACAGCCTGGGCCAACGTCCTGACTTTC	CASTATAWANVLTF
TRBV28	many	.	TRBJ2-3	TGTGCCAGCAGTGGAGAAAGCACAGATACGCAGTATTTT	CASSGESTDTQYF
TRBV6-2/TRBV6-3	.	TRBD2	TRBJ2-7	TGTGCCAGCAGTCTACTAGCGGGAGGGTTATACGAGCTGTACTTC	CASSLLAGGLYELYF
TRBV18	.	.	TRBJ1-3	TGTGCCAGCTCGTCCGGGACTGTGAGGGCTGGAAACACCATATATTTT	CASSSGTVRAGNTIYF
TRBV14	.	.	TRBJ2-3	TGTGCCAGCAGCCAGGCAGACACTCGCACAGATACGCAGTATTTT	CASSQADTRTDTQYF
TRBV6-1	many	TRBD2	TRBJ2-1	TGTGCCAGCAGTTTTGATAGCGGGAGCTCCTACAATGAGCAGTTCTTC	CASSFDSGSSYNEQFF
TRBV7-2	.	TRBD1	TRBJ1-2	TGTGCCAGCAGCCCATCCGGACAGGGACTATCCGGTGGCTACACCTTC	CASSPSGQGLSGGYTF
TRBV18	.	.	TRBJ2-7	TGTGCCAGCTCACGAACGCACGAGAAGTACTTC	CASSRTHEKYF
TRBV19	many	TRBD1	TRBJ1-5	TGTGCCAGCAGGGGACAGGGTTATGGCCAGCCCCAGCATTTT	CASRGQGYGQPQHF
TRBV11-2	few	.	TRBJ2-3	TGTGCCAGCAGCCCCAACTCACTACCCACAGATACGCAGTATTTT	CASSPNSLPTDTQYF
TRBV27	many	.	TRBJ2-3	TGTGCCAGCAGTTCTGGGAAGGGAGGTGGCACAGATACGCAGTATTTT	CASSSGKGGGTDTQYF
TRBV20-1	many	.	TRBJ2-2	TGCAGTGCTACAATGACGAACACCGGGGAGCTGTTTTTT	CSATMTNTGELFF
TRBV20-1	many	TRBD2	TRBJ2-7	TGCAGTGCTAGTCTTGCGGGAGAGAGCTGGACCTACGAGCAGTACTTC	CSASLAGESWTYEQYF
TRBV2	.	.	TRBJ1-2	TGTGCCAGCAGGGGCCAGGTCGCTAACTATGGCTACACCTTC	CASRGQVANYGYTF
TRBV12-5	many	.	TRBJ2-1	TGTGCTAGTGCATCGACCGTTGGTGAGCAGTTCTTC	CASASTVGEQFF
TRBV7-2	.	.	TRBJ2-3	TGTGCCAGCAGCTTATCTTTGGGACCAGAAACTACGCAGTATTTT	CASSLSLGPETTQYF
TRBV20-1	many	.	TRBJ1-2	TGCAGTGCTACAACAGGGAGAAACTATGGCTACACCTTC	CSATTGRNYGYTF
TRBV20-1	many	.	TRBJ2-1	TGCAGTGCTAACAGGAAACTCTCCTACAATGAGCAGTTCTTC	CSANRKLSYNEQFF
TRBV3-1	few	.	TRBJ2-1	TGTGCCAGCAGCCCACCTGAACTGTGGGGTGTCCCTGAGCAGTTCTTC	CASSPPELWGVPEQFF
TRBV6-1	.	TRBD1	TRBJ2-1	TGCGCCAGCAGGGGGACAGGGGCAAAGGGTGAGGAGTTCTTC	CASRGTGAKGEEFF
TRBV7-2	.	TRBD2	TRBJ2-7	TGCGCCAGCAGCTTAAGGTCTAGCGGGGCGAGCTCCTACGAGCAGTACTTC	CASSLRSSGASSYEQYF
TRBV28	few	TRBD1	TRBJ2-1	TGTGCCAGCGGACAGGGCTTTTTAGGTAATGAGCAGTTCTTC	CASGQGFLGNEQFF
TRBV6-1	many	.	TRBJ1-1	TGTGCCAGCACCGCCTCTGGTAACACTGAAGCTTTCTTT	CASTASGNTEAFF
TRBV7-9	many	.	TRBJ1-5	TGTGCCAGCAGCTTGAACAGCGTCAATCAGCCCCAGCATTTT	CASSLNSVNQPQHF
TRBV2	.	.	TRBJ1-1	TGTGCCAGCAGTGAAGATATCCTGAACACTGAAGCTTTCTTT	CASSEDILNTEAFF
TRBV5-4	.	.	TRBJ1-6	TGCGCCAGCAACCAAGAATCGGAACGCAGAGATTCACCCCTCCACTTT	CASNQESERRDSPLHF
TRBV7-9	few	TRBD2	TRBJ2-2	TGTGCCAGCGTTACTGGAGCGGGAGCGATCGGGGAGCTGTTTTTT	CASVTGAGAIGELFF
TRBV6-1	once	.	TRBJ2-3	TGTGCCAGCAGAGCCGACAGTGGCCAAGCAGATACGCAGTATTTT	CASRADSGQADTQYF
TRBV3-1	.	.	TRBJ2-3	TGTGCCAGCAGCCAGGGCCGCCTTAGCGGAATCACAGATACGCAGTATTTT	CASSQGRLSGITDTQYF
TRBV28	many	TRBD2	TRBJ2-7	TGTGCCAGCAGCGGTAGCGGGAGAGCCGAGCAGTACTTC	CASSGSGRAEQYF
TRBV7-8	.	TRBD2	TRBJ2-7	TGTGCCAGCAGCTTACAAGGGACTAGCGGGACAAGCTCCTACGAGCAGTACTTC	CASSLQGTSGTSSYEQYF
TRBV20-1	.	.	TRBJ2-1	TGCAGTGCTAGAGATCTGGCAGGGGCCTTTTATGAGCAGTTCTTC	CSARDLAGAFYEQFF
TRBV4-1	few	.	TRBJ2-1	TGCGCCAGCAGCCAAGAGGCGACCGACTCCTACAATGAGCAGTTCTTC	CASSQEATDSYNEQFF
TRBV9	.	.	TRBJ2-3	TGTGCCAGCAGCCCCCGACCCGAGGTTGCTACGCAGTATTTT	CASSPRPEVATQYF
TRBV5-1	.	.	TRBJ1-5	TGCGCCAGCAGCTTGTACGGCAGCGCTAAGCAGCCCCAGCATTTT	CASSLYGSAKQPQHF
TRBV20-1	many	TRBD2	TRBJ2-5	TGCAGTGCTAGGCCACTAGCGGAAGAGACCCAGTACTTC	CSARPLAEETQYF
TRBV18	few	TRBD1	TRBJ2-7	TGTGCCAGCTCAGGACAGGGGGCCACCTACGAGCAGTACTTC	CASSGQGATYEQYF
TRBV10-3	many	.	TRBJ2-3	TGTGCCATCAGTGAGTCCACCAGCACAGATACGCAGTATTTT	CAISESTSTDTQYF